This T cell receptor beta chain appears in the sequencing data of a study of blood T cell repertoires in COVID-19. The repertoire was sequenced with immunoSEQ multiplex PCR; TCRdb's copy has only in-frame clones and lacks some. The sample comprises 150,000 to 200,000 clones, about 85% of which are singletons, and under 7% rests with the top ten. With 7 bases removed from V and 0 bases from J, the gap between germline ends came to 13 bases. Per germline, CDR1 SQVTM and CDR2 ANQGSEA. This CDR3 spans 13 amino acids. The TCR comes from a woman aged 40 to 55 with COVID-19, enrolled during active disease. Sequenced input: peripheral blood. The chain carries TRBV29-1 and TRBJ2-7, with D maybe TRBD1 (5 bases). In DNA, the CDR3 is TGCAGCGCCTCTCAGGGCCTCTCCTACGAGCAGTACTTC. Protein: CSASQGLSYEQYF.